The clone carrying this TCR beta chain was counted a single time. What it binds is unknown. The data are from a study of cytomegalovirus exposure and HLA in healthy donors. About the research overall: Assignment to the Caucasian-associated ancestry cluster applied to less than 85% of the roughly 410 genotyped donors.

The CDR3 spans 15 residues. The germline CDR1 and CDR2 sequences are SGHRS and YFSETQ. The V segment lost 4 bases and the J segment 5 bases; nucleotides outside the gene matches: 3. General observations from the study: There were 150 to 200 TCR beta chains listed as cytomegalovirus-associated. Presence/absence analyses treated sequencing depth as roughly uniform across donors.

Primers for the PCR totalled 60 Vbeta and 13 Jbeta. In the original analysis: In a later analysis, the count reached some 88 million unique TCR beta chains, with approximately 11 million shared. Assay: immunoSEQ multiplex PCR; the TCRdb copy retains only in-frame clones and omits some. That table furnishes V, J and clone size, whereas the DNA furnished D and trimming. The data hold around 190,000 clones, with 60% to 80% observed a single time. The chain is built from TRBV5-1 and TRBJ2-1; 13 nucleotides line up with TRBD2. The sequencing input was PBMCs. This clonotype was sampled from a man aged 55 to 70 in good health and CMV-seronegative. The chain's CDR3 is CASSILAGGDNEQFF. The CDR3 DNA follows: TGCGCCAGCAGCATACTAGCGGGGGGGGACAATGAGCAGTTCTTC.